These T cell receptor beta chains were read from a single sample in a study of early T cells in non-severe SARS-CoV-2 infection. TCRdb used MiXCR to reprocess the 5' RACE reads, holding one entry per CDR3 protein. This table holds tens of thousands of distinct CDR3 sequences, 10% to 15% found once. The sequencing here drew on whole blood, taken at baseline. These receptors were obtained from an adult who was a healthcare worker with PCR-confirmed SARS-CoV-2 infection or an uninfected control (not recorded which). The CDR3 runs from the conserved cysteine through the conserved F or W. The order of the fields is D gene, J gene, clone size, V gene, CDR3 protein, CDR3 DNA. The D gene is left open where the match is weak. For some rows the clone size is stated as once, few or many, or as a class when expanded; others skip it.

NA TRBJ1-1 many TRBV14 CASSQGNMANTEAFF TGTGCCAGCAGCCAAGGGAATATGGCGAACACTGAAGCTTTCTTT
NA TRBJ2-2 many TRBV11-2 CASSSPKARDGEVYTGELFF TGTGCCAGCAGTTCACCAAAAGCCCGGGACGGGGAGGTCTACACCGGGGAGCTGTTTTTT
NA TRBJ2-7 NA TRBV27 CASTPAPSSYEQYF TGTGCCAGCACCCCGGCCCCTAGCTCCTACGAGCAGTACTTC
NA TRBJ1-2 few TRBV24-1 CATSDANRPGVLYTF TGTGCCACCAGTGACGCGAATCGTCCCGGCGTCCTCTACACCTTC
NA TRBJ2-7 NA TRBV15 CATSRDGPGPYEQYF TGTGCCACCAGCAGAGATGGGCCAGGGCCCTACGAGCAGTACTTC
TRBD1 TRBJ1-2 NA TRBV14 CASSTGTGHGYTF TGTGCCAGCAGTACCGGGACAGGGCATGGCTACACCTTC
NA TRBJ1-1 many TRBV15 CATSRAGGATEAFF TGTGCCACCAGCAGAGCCGGCGGGGCAACTGAAGCTTTCTTT
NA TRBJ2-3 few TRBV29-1 CSVSLRRRTDTQYF TGCAGCGTCTCGTTAAGGAGGCGCACAGATACGCAGTATTTT
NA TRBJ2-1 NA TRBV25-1 CASSDPLQGNEQFF TGTGCCAGCAGTGACCCCTTACAGGGCAATGAGCAGTTCTTC
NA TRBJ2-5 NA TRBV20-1 CSASPRMYQETQYF TGCAGTGCTAGCCCTCGGATGTACCAAGAGACCCAGTACTTC
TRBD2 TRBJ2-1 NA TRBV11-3 CASSLLREGPTEQFF TGTGCCAGCAGCTTATTGCGGGAGGGCCCCACTGAGCAGTTCTTC
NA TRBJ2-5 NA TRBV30 CAGTLQETQYF TGTGCCGGGACTTTACAAGAGACCCAGTACTTC
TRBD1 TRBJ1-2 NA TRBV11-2 CASSSRDRASRGYTF TGTGCCAGCAGCTCCCGGGACAGGGCGTCTCGCGGCTACACCTTC